This T cell receptor beta chain was documented in a study of Graves' ophthalmopathy and Graves' hyperthyroidism. CDR3 length equals 15 residues. Germline loops: CDR1 MNHNS, CDR2 SASEGT. RNA transcripts were the template, and TCR beta CDR3 regions were amplified from them. HTBI primers were used in a first-round RT-PCR, which preceded a second-round multiplex PCR. TCRdb redid the calling of the multiplex PCR reads with MiXCR, one entry per CDR3 protein. The sample lists 620,000 or so distinct CDR3 sequences; approximately 21% were seen once. Concerning this clonotype: The junction does not match germline at one end; this may be a read error.

The J gene is TRBJ2-7, the V gene TRBV6-1, with no clear D. The TCR sequence derives from a young woman with stable Graves' hyperthyroidism. Some clones in this sample may be carry-over from other donors' samples. Sample: peripheral blood. CDR3 protein: CASSEGRVTSYEQYF. The CDR3 nucleotides read TGTGCCAGCAGCGAAGGTAGGGTTACCTCCTACGAGCAGTACTTC.